The rows below give T cell receptor beta chains drawn from one sample of a study of T cell responses to AZD1222 COVID-19 vaccine. Libraries were prepared by immunoSEQ multiplex PCR; TCRdb keeps only in-frame clonotypes and omits some of them. The sample shows 150,000 to 200,000 clones, about 85% of them seen only once. Sequencing used peripheral blood, obtained on day 0 of AZD1222 vaccination. These receptors were obtained from an adult in good health. Both conserved end residues are part of each CDR3. The D gene is left open where the match is weak. Rows give clone size only sometimes, using once, few, many, or a class for an expanded clone.

V,size,D,J,DNA,CDR3
TRBV7-9,-,-,TRBJ2-7,TGTGCCAGCAGCTTAGTCAGAAGCTCCTACGAGCAGTACTTC,CASSLVRSSYEQYF
TRBV7-2,-,TRBD1,TRBJ1-5,TGTGCCAGCAGCTTACAGGGGGCCCAGCCCCAGCATTTT,CASSLQGAQPQHF
TRBV27,-,-,TRBJ1-5,TGTGCCAGCAGTGACTATAGCAATCAGCCCCAGCATTTT,CASSDYSNQPQHF
TRBV2,-,-,TRBJ2-7,TGTGCCAGCAGACAGGGTGGTTACGAGCAGTACTTC,CASRQGGYEQYF
TRBV24-1,-,-,TRBJ1-4,TGTGCCACCAGAGACAGTCATTTAGGGGAAAAACTGTTTTTT,CATRDSHLGEKLFF
TRBV2,-,-,TRBJ1-1,TGTGCCAGCAGAAAACAGCACTCCACCCCTGAAGCTTTCTTT,CASRKQHSTPEAFF
TRBV4-1,-,-,TRBJ2-5,TGCGCCAGCAGCCAAGGTATCGAGACCCAGTACTTC,CASSQGIETQYF
TRBV18,-,-,TRBJ1-1,TGTGCCAGCTCAATAGGTTCGAACACTGAAGCTTTCTTT,CASSIGSNTEAFF
TRBV7-6,-,TRBD2,TRBJ2-1,TGTGCCAGCAGCCGATCCGGGACTAGCGGACCGAGCTCCTACAATGAGCAGTTCTTC,CASSRSGTSGPSSYNEQFF
TRBV30,-,-,TRBJ1-1,TGTGCCTGGAGTGGGGCGGCCACTGAAGCTTTCTTT,CAWSGAATEAFF
TRBV4-1,-,-,TRBJ1-2,TGCGCCAGCAGCCAAGCGGGCAGCAACTATGGCTACACCTTC,CASSQAGSNYGYTF
TRBV7-9,-,-,TRBJ1-2,TGTGCCAGCAGCTCTGTTCCAGCTAAGCGAGAAGTAGGGAACTATGGCTACACCTTC,CASSSVPAKREVGNYGYTF
TRBV18,-,TRBD1,TRBJ2-5,TGTGCCAGCTCAAAGGACAGGATCCAAGAGACCCAGTACTTC,CASSKDRIQETQYF
TRBV15,-,-,TRBJ2-3,TGTGCCACCAGCAGACACGAAATCAGGGTGGGCACAGATACGCAGTATTTT,CATSRHEIRVGTDTQYF
TRBV10-1,-,-,TRBJ1-2,TGCGCCAGCAGTGATGCCTATGGCTACACCTTC,CASSDAYGYTF
TRBV28,once,-,TRBJ2-7,TGTGCCAGCAGTTTGCAGTACTACGAGCAGTACTTC,CASSLQYYEQYF
TRBV28,-,-,TRBJ1-5,TGTGCCAGCAGTAAGGGTGTCAGCCAGCCCCAGCATTTT,CASSKGVSQPQHF
TRBV13,once,TRBD1,TRBJ2-1,TGTGCCAGCAGCGGGGGACAGCTCCGTGAGCAGTTCTTC,CASSGGQLREQFF
TRBV10-2,-,-,TRBJ1-6,TGCGCCAGCAGTCCCGACAGCGATAATTCACCCCTCCACTTT,CASSPDSDNSPLHF
TRBV30,-,-,TRBJ2-1,TGTGCCTGGAGTGCCGGAGGAGGGTCGCATGAGCAGTTCTTC,CAWSAGGGSHEQFF
TRBV11-2,few,TRBD2,TRBJ2-7,TGTGCCAGCAGCTTCACTAGCGGGAGGGCCTCCTACGAGCAGTACTTC,CASSFTSGRASYEQYF
TRBV5-1,-,-,TRBJ1-1,TGCGCCAGCAGCTTTGAGACAGGTCTGAACACTGAAGCTTTCTTT,CASSFETGLNTEAFF
TRBV24-1,-,TRBD1,TRBJ2-3,TGTGCCACCAGTGATTTGGTATCGGGACAGGGGGTCACAGATACGCAGTATTTT,CATSDLVSGQGVTDTQYF
TRBV7-2,few,-,TRBJ2-5,TGTGCCAGCAGTTACCAGGGGAACCCCCAAGAGACCCAGTACTTC,CASSYQGNPQETQYF
TRBV7-9,-,-,TRBJ2-3,TGTGCCAGCAGCTTTGACAGGAGGAGGAAGACAGATACGCAGTATTTT,CASSFDRRRKTDTQYF
TRBV6-5,-,-,TRBJ2-7,TGTGCCAGCAGGAGTCTAGGGGGAAGGTACGAGCAGTACTTC,CASRSLGGRYEQYF
TRBV28,-,-,TRBJ1-1,TGTGCCAGCAGTTTATCCACTACAGGGATCACTGAAGCTTTCTTT,CASSLSTTGITEAFF
TRBV24-1,-,-,TRBJ2-7,TGTGCCACCGCTCAGGGCGGCAGCTCCTACGAGCAGTACTTC,CATAQGGSSYEQYF
TRBV19,-,TRBD1,TRBJ1-1,TGTGCCAGTAGTCCTGACAGGGATCGCGCTGAAGCTTTCTTT,CASSPDRDRAEAFF
TRBV7-9,-,TRBD1,TRBJ1-6,TGTGCCAGCAGCTTATTAGGACAGGGACATTCACCCCTCCACTTT,CASSLLGQGHSPLHF
TRBV7-9,few,-,TRBJ1-1,TGTGCCAGCAGCTTAGACTTGACGGAACACGAAGCTTTCTTT,CASSLDLTEHEAFF
TRBV27,-,-,TRBJ1-1,TGTGCCAGCAGTTTGGGGTGGGGGCCCACAGAGACTGAAGCTTTCTTT,CASSLGWGPTETEAFF
TRBV24-1,-,TRBD1,TRBJ2-2,TGTGCCACCAGTGATGGCCCGGGACAGACGCCCGGGGAGCTGTTTTTT,CATSDGPGQTPGELFF
TRBV19,-,-,TRBJ1-1,TGTGCCAGTAGTATCTCGTCGGACCGTGAAGCTTTCTTT,CASSISSDREAFF
TRBV25-1,-,TRBD1,TRBJ1-2,TGTGCCAGCAGTGAATTGATCGGGACAGGGGGCGATGGCTACACCTTC,CASSELIGTGGDGYTF
TRBV9,-,-,TRBJ1-2,TGTGCCAGCAGCGTCGGGGTGGCGGATGGCTACACCTTC,CASSVGVADGYTF
TRBV18,-,TRBD1,TRBJ1-5,TGTGCCAGCTCACCTTCGTCAGGGGGAGGCAATCAGCCCCAGCATTTT,CASSPSSGGGNQPQHF
TRBV11-2,-,-,TRBJ2-5,TGTGCCAGCAGCTTAGATCGGACACTCCTTCAAGAGACCCAGTACTTC,CASSLDRTLLQETQYF
TRBV2,few,-,TRBJ1-2,TGTGCCAGCAGCGCCACTGATACAGGACTCTATGGCTACACCTTC,CASSATDTGLYGYTF
TRBV5-1,-,TRBD2,TRBJ2-5,TGCGCCAGCAGCACCCTGGGACTAGCGGGAGGGAGGGAGACCCAGTACTTC,CASSTLGLAGGRETQYF
TRBV6-5,-,-,TRBJ2-1,TGTGCCAGCAGTCGACAGGCCTACAATGAGCAGTTCTTC,CASSRQAYNEQFF
TRBV9,-,TRBD1,TRBJ1-1,TGTGCCAGCAAAGGACAGTCAGGGGGTCGTACTGAAGCTTTCTTT,CASKGQSGGRTEAFF
TRBV2,-,TRBD2,TRBJ2-5,TGTGCCAGCAGTGAAGCGCTTGGGGAGCGGGAGTCGGTGACCCAGTACTTC,CASSEALGERESVTQYF
TRBV29-1,few,-,TRBJ2-3,TGCAGCGTTGCCCGATTTCCCCGGGACAGCACAGATACGCAGTATTTT,CSVARFPRDSTDTQYF
TRBV5-4,-,TRBD2,TRBJ2-5,TGTGCCAGCAGCTCTAAGGGACTAGCGGAAGAGACCCAGTACTTC,CASSSKGLAEETQYF
TRBV3-1/TRBV3-2,-,TRBD2,TRBJ2-5,TGTGCCAGCAGCCAGTGGCGGGAGCGGGGAGAGACCCAGTACTTC,CASSQWRERGETQYF
TRBV2,-,-,TRBJ1-2,TGTGCCAGCAGTGAGCAGGCTAACTATGGCTACACCTTC,CASSEQANYGYTF
TRBV7-9,once,-,TRBJ1-4,TGTGCCAGCACCCTAAGTGGGGGTGAGGAAAAACTGTTTTTT,CASTLSGGEEKLFF
TRBV5-1,-,TRBD1,TRBJ1-2,TGCGCCAGCAGTTCGACGGGGACAGGGTTCACCTATGGCTACACCTTC,CASSSTGTGFTYGYTF
TRBV27,-,-,TRBJ1-6,TGTGCCAGCAGTTTACAGGGAGTGGGTTCACCCCTCCACTTT,CASSLQGVGSPLHF
TRBV18,-,-,TRBJ2-3,TGTGCCAGCTCACCGGGGGGTAGCGCGGATACGCAGTATTTT,CASSPGGSADTQYF
TRBV7-9,-,-,TRBJ2-7,TGTGCCAGCACCCCCGGGCAGGGACACGAGCAGTACTTC,CASTPGQGHEQYF